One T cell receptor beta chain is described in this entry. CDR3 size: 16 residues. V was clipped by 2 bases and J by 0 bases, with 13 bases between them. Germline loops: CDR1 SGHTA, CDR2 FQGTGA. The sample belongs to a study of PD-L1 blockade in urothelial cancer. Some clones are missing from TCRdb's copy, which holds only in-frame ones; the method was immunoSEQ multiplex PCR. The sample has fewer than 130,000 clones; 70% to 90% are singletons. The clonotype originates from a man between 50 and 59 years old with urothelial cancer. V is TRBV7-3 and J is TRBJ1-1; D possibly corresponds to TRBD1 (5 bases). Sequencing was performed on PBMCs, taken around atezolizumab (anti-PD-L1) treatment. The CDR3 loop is CASSLFRAVMNTEAFF. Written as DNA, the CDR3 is TGTGCCAGCAGCTTATTCAGGGCTGTTATGAACACTGAAGCTTTCTTT. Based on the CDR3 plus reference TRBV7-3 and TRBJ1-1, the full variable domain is GAGVSQTPSNKVTEKGKYVELRCDPISGHTALYWYRQSLGQGPEFLIYFQGTGAADDSGLPNDRFFAVRPEGSVSTLKIQRTERGDSAVYLCASSLFRAVMNTEAFFGQGTRLTVV.